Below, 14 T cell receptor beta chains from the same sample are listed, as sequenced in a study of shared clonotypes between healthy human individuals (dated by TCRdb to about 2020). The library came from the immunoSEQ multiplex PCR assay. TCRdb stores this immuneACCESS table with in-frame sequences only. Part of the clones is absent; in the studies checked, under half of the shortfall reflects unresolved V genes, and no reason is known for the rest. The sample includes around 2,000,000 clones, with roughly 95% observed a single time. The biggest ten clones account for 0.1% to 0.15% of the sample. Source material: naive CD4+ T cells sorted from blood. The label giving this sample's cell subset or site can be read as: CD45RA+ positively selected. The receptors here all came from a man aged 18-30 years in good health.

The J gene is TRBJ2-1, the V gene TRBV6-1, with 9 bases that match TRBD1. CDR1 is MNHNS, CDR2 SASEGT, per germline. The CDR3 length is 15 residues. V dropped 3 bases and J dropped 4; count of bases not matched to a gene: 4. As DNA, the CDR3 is TGTGCCAGCAGTGAGTGGGACAGGGTTTACAATGAGCAGTTCTTC. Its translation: CASSEWDRVYNEQFF.

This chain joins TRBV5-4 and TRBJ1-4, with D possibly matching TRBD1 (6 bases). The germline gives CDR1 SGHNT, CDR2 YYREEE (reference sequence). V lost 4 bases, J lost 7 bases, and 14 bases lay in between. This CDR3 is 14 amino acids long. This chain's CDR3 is CASSPTGDSEKLFF. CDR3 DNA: TGTGCCAGCAGCCCGACAGGCGATAGTGAAAAACTGTTTTTT.

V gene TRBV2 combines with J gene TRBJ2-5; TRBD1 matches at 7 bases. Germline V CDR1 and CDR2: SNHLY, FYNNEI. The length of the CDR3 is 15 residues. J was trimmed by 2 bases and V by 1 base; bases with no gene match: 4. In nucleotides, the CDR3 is TGTGCCAGCAGTGAAGTCGGGACAGAGCAAGAGACCCAGTACTTC. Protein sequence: CASSEVGTEQETQYF.

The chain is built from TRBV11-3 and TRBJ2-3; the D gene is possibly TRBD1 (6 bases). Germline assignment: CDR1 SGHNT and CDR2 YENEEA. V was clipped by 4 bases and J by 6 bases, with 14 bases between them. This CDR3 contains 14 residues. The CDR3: CASSSGHPGDTQYF. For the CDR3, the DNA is TGTGCCAGCAGCTCGGGACACCCAGGGGATACGCAGTATTTT.

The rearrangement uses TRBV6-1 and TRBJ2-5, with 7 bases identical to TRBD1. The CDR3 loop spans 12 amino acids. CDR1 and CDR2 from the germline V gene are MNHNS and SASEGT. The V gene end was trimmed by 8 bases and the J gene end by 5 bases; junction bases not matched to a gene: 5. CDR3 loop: CASGDRKETQYF. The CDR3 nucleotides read TGTGCCAGCGGGGACAGAAAGGAGACCCAGTACTTC.

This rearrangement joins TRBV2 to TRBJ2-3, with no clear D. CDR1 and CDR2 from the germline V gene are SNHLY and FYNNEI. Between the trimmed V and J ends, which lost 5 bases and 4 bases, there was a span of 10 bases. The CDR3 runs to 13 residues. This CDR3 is CASSRPIADTQYF. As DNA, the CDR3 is TGTGCCAGCAGTCGGCCCATCGCAGATACGCAGTATTTT.

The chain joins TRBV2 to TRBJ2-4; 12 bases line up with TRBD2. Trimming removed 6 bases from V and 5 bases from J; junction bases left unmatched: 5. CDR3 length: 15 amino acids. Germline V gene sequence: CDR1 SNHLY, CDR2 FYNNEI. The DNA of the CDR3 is TGTGCCAGCAGGGCCCCTAGCGGGGGGGAAAACATTCAGTACTTC. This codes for CASRAPSGGENIQYF.

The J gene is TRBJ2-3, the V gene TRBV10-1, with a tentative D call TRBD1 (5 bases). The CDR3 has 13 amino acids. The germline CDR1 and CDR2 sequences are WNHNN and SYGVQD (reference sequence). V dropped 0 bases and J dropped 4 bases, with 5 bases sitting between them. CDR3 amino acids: CASSESGADTQYF. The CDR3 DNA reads TGCGCCAGCAGTGAGTCAGGGGCAGATACGCAGTATTTT.

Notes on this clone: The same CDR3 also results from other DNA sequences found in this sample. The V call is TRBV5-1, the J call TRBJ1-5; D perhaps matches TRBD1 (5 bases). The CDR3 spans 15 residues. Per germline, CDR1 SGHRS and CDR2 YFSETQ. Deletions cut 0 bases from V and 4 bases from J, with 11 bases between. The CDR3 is CASSLEGDRNQPQHF. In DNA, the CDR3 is TGCGCCAGCAGCTTGGAAGGGGATCGTAATCAGCCCCAGCATTTT. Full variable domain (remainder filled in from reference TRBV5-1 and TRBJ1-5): KAGVTQTPRYLIKTRGQQVTLSCSPISGHRSVSWYQQTPGQGLQFLFEYFSETQRNKGNFPGRFSGRQFSNSRSEMNVSTLELGDSALYLCASSLEGDRNQPQHFGDGTRLSIL.

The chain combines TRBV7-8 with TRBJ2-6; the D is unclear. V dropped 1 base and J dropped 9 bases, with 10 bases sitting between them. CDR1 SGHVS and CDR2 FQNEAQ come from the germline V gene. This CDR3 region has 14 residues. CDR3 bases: TGTGCCAGCAGCTTAGGATTGGCGAACAACGTCCTGACTTTC. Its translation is CASSLGLANNVLTF.

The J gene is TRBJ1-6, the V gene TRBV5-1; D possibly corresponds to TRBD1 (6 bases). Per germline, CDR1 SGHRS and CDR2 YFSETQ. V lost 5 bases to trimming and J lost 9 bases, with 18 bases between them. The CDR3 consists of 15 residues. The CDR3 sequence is CASSPTGLWSSPLHF. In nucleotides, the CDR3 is TGCGCCAGCAGTCCTACAGGGTTATGGAGTTCACCCCTCCACTTT.

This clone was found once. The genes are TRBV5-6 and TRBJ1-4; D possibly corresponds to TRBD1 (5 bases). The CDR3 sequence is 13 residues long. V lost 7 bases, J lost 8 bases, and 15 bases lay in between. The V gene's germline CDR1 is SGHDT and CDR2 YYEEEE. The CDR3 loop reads CASSGRRLEKLFF. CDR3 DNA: TGTGCCAGCTCGGGACGTCGCTTGGAAAAACTGTTTTTT.

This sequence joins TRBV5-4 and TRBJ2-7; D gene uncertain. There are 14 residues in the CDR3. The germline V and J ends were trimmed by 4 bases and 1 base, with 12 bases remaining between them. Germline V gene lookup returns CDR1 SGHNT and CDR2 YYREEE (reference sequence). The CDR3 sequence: CASSPAGGSYEQYF. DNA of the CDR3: TGTGCCAGCAGCCCGGCCGGCGGTTCCTACGAGCAGTACTTC.

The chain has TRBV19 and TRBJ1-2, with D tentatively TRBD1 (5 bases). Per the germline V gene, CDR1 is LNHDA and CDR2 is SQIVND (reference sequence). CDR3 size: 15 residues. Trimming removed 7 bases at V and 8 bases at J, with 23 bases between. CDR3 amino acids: CASTDSAGSGGGYTF. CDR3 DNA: TGTGCCAGTACAGACAGCGCAGGGTCCGGGGGAGGCTACACCTTC.